The sequence of this TCR beta chain was determined in a study of breast tumors, draining lymph nodes, adjacent tissues. General study findings and limits: Findings are consistent with lymph node origin and intratumoral expansion of most tumor T cells.

The lymph nodes were axillary draining lymph nodes from breast cancer patients. One entry per CDR3 protein, called by TCRdb with MiXCR from the multiplex PCR reads. The sample shows about 200,000 distinct CDR3 sequences, less than 45% of them seen only once. The CDR3 length is 12 residues. Concerning this clonotype itself: No antigen is known for it. A junction boundary mismatches the germline segment, possibly from a read error.

The origin of this receptor is a female donor with breast cancer. Some clones in this sample may be carry-over from other donors' samples. The sequenced material came from axillary lymph node tissue. The genes are TRBV12-3 or TRBV12-4 and TRBJ1-2; no definite D call. The CDR3 sequence: CASKITSAGYTF. DNA for the CDR3: TGTGCTAGCAAGATAACCAGTGCTGGCTACACCTTC.